This record concerns one T cell receptor (beta chain) sequence. Its antigen is currently unknown. This sample stems from a study of T cells in narcolepsy. The wider study: Healthy controls were enrolled alongside patients with narcolepsy type 1 or type 2. Study findings and constraints: Autoreactive clonotypes reportedly recurred in blood of same and different patients, not controls. In some patient and control memory CD4+ samples, autoreactive clones were absent. HCRT-specific and TRIB2-specific autoreactive clonotypes appeared among same-patient CSF and blood CD4+ clonotypes.

Profiled with immunoSEQ multiplex PCR; TCRdb holds only in-frame clones, not every one. The profile shows some 30,000 clones, around 79% of them singletons. Trimming left V 3 bases short and J 0 bases short, with 9 bases between. The CDR3 consists of 15 residues. CDR1 is SGHVS and CDR2 is FQNEAQ in the germline V gene. This TCR derives from a human donor in good health. Sequencing used memory (CD45RA-) CD4+ T cells from blood. The J gene is TRBJ2-1, the V gene TRBV7-8, with no clear D. CDR3 nucleotides: TGTGCCAGCAGCTTCGGACGGAGCTCCTACAATGAGCAGTTCTTC. This sequence encodes CASSFGRSSYNEQFF. The whole variable domain, remainder taken from reference TRBV7-8 and TRBJ2-1, is GAGVSQSPRYKVAKRGQDVALRCDPISGHVSLFWYQQALGQGPEFLTYFQNEAQLDKSGLPSDRFFAERPEGSVSTLKIQRTQQEDSAVYLCASSFGRSSYNEQFFGPGTRLTVL.